The subject of this entry is one T cell receptor beta chain. One junction end disagrees with the germline gene, perhaps due to a read error. Unrecorded immune exposures were likely, despite nominal health at sampling. This record comes from a study of cytomegalovirus exposure and HLA in healthy donors. 60 Vbeta and 13 Jbeta primers were used in PCR. Source study methods: The count from a later analysis was tens of millions of unique TCR beta chains, 9 million to 12 million of them shared. Data came from immunoSEQ multiplex PCR; TCRdb stores just in-frame clones and leaves some out. V and J calls plus clone size are reproduced from that table; the DNA served to infer D and trimming. The table lists some 150,000 clones, roughly three quarters of them singletons. The sequence was collected from a man between 60 and 75 years old in good health and CMV-seronegative. The sequencing input was PBMCs.

This chain's CDR3 is CAWSVGGTGGSTIYF. The DNA for the CDR3 is TGTGCCTGGAGTGTTGGCGGGACAGGAGGAAGCACCATATATTTT. The V call is TRBV30, the J call TRBJ1-3; 8 bases fit TRBD1. Germline assignment: CDR1 GTSNPN and CDR2 SVGIG (reference sequence). The CDR3 has 15 amino acids.